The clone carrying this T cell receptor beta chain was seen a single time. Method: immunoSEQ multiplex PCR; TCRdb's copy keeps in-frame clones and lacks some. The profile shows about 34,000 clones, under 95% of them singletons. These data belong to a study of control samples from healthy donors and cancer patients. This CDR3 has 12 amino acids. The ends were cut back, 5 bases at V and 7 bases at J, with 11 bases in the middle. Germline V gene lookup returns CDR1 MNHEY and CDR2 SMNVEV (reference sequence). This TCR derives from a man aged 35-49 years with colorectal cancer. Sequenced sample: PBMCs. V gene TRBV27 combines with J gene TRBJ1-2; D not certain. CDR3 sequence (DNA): TGTGCCAGCAGTGGCAGTGGCCTTGGCTACACCTTC. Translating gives CASSGSGLGYTF.